This T cell receptor (beta chain) is drawn from a study of OX40 agonist ivuxolimab in advanced cancers. About the research overall: Hepatocellular carcinoma, melanoma, renal cell or head and neck cancer was diagnosed in the dose-escalation patients.

The V gene lost 0 bases and the J gene lost 9 bases, with 16 bases spanning the gap. Germline assignment: CDR1 SGHAT and CDR2 FQNNGV. The CDR3 is 15 residues long. Sequencing was performed with immunoSEQ multiplex PCR; in TCRdb, only in-frame clones are kept and a portion is missing. The sample lists some 39,000 clones, 70% to 90% occurring once. The chain employs TRBV11-2 and TRBJ2-3; no definite D call. The clonotype was recovered from an adult with an advanced solid tumor such as melanoma, head and neck, liver or kidney cancer. Here the sequenced sample was CD4+ or CD8+ T cells sorted from blood, taken in a trial of the OX40 agonist ivuxolimab. In nucleotides, the CDR3 is TGTGCCAGCAGCTTAGATCGATTTGAGAGTAGAACGCAGTATTTT. As protein: CASSLDRFESRTQYF. Drawing the rest from reference TRBV11-2 and TRBJ2-3, the complete variable domain is EAGVAQSPRYKIIEKRQSVAFWCNPISGHATLYWYQQILGQGPKLLIQFQNNGVVDDSQLPKDRFSAERLKGVDSTLKIQPAKLEDSAVYLCASSLDRFESRTQYFGPGTRLTVL.